This TCR beta chain emerged from a study of tumor and adjacent non-tumor tissue in lung cancer. TCRbeta libraries were built with three rounds of nested PCR, modified from ARM-PCR. TCRdb re-called the multiplex PCR reads through MiXCR, storing one row per CDR3 protein. The table includes 60,000 to 85,000 distinct CDR3 sequences, around 73% detected once. This sample's RNA came from whole unsorted tissue. This CDR3 contains 13 residues. CDR1 and CDR2 (germline): SGHAT, FQNNGV. The junction had 2 bases not matched to a gene; V was cut back by 4 bases and J by 5 bases. The sequence was collected from a man aged 55 to 70 with non-small cell lung cancer. V gene TRBV11-2 combines with J gene TRBJ2-3; 8 bases align to TRBD2. The sequenced material came from lung tumor tissue. The CDR3 here is CASSSAGGDTQYF. The CDR3 DNA sequence: TGTGCCAGCAGCTCCGCGGGAGGAGATACGCAGTATTTT.